The 20 T cell receptor beta chains below were found in one sample sequenced in a study of response to subunit inactivated influenza vaccine. TCRdb reprocessed the RT-PCR reads with MiXCR, giving one entry per CDR3 protein. The sample has 400,000 to 650,000 distinct CDR3 sequences, approximately 7.8% seen once. This specimen consisted of PBMCs from blood, obtained around 2 years after vaccination. These TCRs come from a man between 50 and 75 years old who received an inactivated influenza vaccine.

This clonotype was found many times. This chain joins TRBV5-1 and TRBJ2-2; D call uncertain. The CDR3 is 14 residues long. The ends were cut back, 0 bases at V and 4 bases at J, with 7 bases in the middle. Germline lookup yields CDR1 SGHRS and CDR2 YFSETQ. This chain's CDR3 is CASSLVISTGELFF. The DNA of the CDR3 is TGCGCCAGCAGCTTGGTTATAAGCACCGGGGAGCTGTTTTTT.

This clonotype was observed many times. The chain uses TRBV24-1 and TRBJ2-2, with TRBD2 matching 14 bases. The length of the CDR3 is 17 residues. Trimming removed 4 bases from V and 7 bases from J; junction bases left unmatched: 7. Per the germline V gene, CDR1 is KGHDR and CDR2 is SFDVKD. The CDR3 sequence is CATSDPAGTSGSGELFF. The CDR3 DNA reads as TGTGCCACCAGTGACCCGGCCGGGACTAGCGGGAGCGGGGAGCTGTTTTTT.

This clonotype was observed a handful of times. The V gene is TRBV5-1, the J gene TRBJ1-1, with D unresolved. The CDR3 totals 13 residues. Trimming pared 0 bases from V and 3 bases from J, leaving 6 bases between. Germline CDR1 is SGHRS and CDR2 is YFSETQ. As DNA, the CDR3 is TGCGCCAGCAGCTTGGAGAGATACACTGAAGCTTTCTTT. This gives the protein CASSLERYTEAFF. The entire variable domain, with the rest obtained from reference TRBV5-1 and TRBJ1-1, is as follows: KAGVTQTPRYLIKTRGQQVTLSCSPISGHRSVSWYQQTPGQGLQFLFEYFSETQRNKGNFPGRFSGRQFSNSRSEMNVSTLELGDSALYLCASSLERYTEAFFGQGTRLTVV.

This clonotype was picked up many times. The chain links TRBV5-6 to TRBJ1-1, with D possibly TRBD1 on 5 matching bases. The germline CDR1 and CDR2 sequences are SGHDT and YYEEEE. Trimming took 4 bases from V and 5 from J, leaving 15 bases between them. The CDR3 sequence is 14 residues long. CDR3 sequence reads: CASSLVGLRTEAFF. Here the CDR3 DNA reads TGTGCCAGCAGCCTGGTGGGGCTGAGAACTGAAGCTTTCTTT.

The gene calls are TRBV12-3 or TRBV12-4 and TRBJ2-2; a weak D match, TRBD1 (6 bases). V was trimmed by 2 bases and J by 6 bases, leaving 10 bases between them. The CDR3 contains 14 residues. The CDR3 loop reads CASSLTGFSGELFF. CDR3 bases: TGTGCCAGCAGTTTAACAGGGTTTTCCGGGGAGCTGTTTTTT.

This clonotype has at least ten counts. The chain has TRBV12-3 or TRBV12-4 and TRBJ2-2; TRBD1 matches at 7 bases. V lost 6 bases and J lost 1; bases outside the gene matches: 11. The CDR3 is made up of 17 amino acids. Written as DNA, the CDR3 is TGTGCCAGCAGGGGAGCGAACAGGGGATTGAACACCGGGGAGCTGTTTTTT. This sequence encodes CASRGANRGLNTGELFF.

There are a few counts of this clonotype. The chain joins TRBV12-3 or TRBV12-4 to TRBJ2-7, with D possibly TRBD1 on 6 matching bases. V was trimmed by 2 bases and J by 2 bases, leaving 10 bases between them. The CDR3 loop spans 14 amino acids. CDR3 protein: CASSLNRAPYEQYF. The CDR3 nucleotides read TGTGCCAGCAGTTTAAACAGGGCCCCCTACGAGCAGTACTTC.

This chain uses TRBV28 with TRBJ2-7; 8 nucleotides line up with TRBD1. The length of the CDR3 is 14 residues. The J segment lost 6 bases and the V segment lost 7 bases, leaving 11 bases of the junction unmatched. CDR1 is MDHEN and CDR2 is SYDVKM in the germline V gene. The CDR3 coding sequence is TGTGCCAGCAACCCCCGGGACAGGTATAGCGAGCAGTACTTC. Encoded protein: CASNPRDRYSEQYF.

The table lists this clonotype with a few counts. The V call is TRBV20-1, the J call TRBJ1-6; D gene uncertain. CDR3 length equals 12 residues. Germline V gives CDR1 DFQATT, CDR2 SNEGSKA (reference sequence). The V end lost 6 bases, the J end lost 6 bases, and 9 bases lay between the germline ends. The DNA for the CDR3 is TGCAGTGCCTCCGAGAGTAATTCACCCCTCCACTTT. Residues: CSASESNSPLHF.

At least ten counts were recorded for this clonotype. The V call is TRBV5-1, the J call TRBJ1-1; TRBD1 is a possible D gene (5 bases). Trimming took 0 bases from V and 6 from J, leaving 12 bases between them. Germline CDR1 and CDR2: SGHRS and YFSETQ. The CDR3 runs to 14 residues. The CDR3 is CASSLEAGRPEAFF. In nucleotides, the CDR3 is TGCGCCAGCAGCTTGGAGGCAGGGCGCCCTGAAGCTTTCTTT.

This clonotype was counted only a few times. The chain joins TRBV12-3 or TRBV12-4 to TRBJ2-1; 7 nucleotides agree with TRBD2. Germline trimming cut 1 base from V and 4 bases from J; bases unmatched to any gene: 10. This CDR3 has 17 amino acids. The CDR3 DNA is TGTGCCAGCAGTTTAGGGTTTGGAGCGGGGCGGTACAATGAGCAGTTCTTC. Encoded protein: CASSLGFGAGRYNEQFF.

The rearrangement links TRBV20-1 to TRBJ2-5, with 8 bases fitting TRBD1. J gave up 1 base and V 0 bases, and 4 bases lay outside the gene matches. The CDR3 covers 15 residues. In germline, CDR1 is DFQATT, CDR2 SNEGSKA (reference sequence). This CDR3 reads CSARDPGQVQETQYF. CDR3 nucleotides: TGCAGTGCTAGAGATCCGGGACAGGTCCAAGAGACCCAGTACTTC.

This clonotype was detected ten times or more. The V and J genes are TRBV6-2 or TRBV6-3 and TRBJ2-7, with 10 bases identical to TRBD2. The V segment lost 6 bases and the J segment 7 bases; nucleotides outside the gene matches: 6. This CDR3 has 13 amino acids. The V gene's germline CDR1 is MNHEY and CDR2 SVGEGT. DNA for the CDR3: TGTGCCAGCAGCCGAGAACTAGCGGGGGAGCAGTACTTC. Translation gives CASSRELAGEQYF.

This chain joins TRBV5-1 and TRBJ2-1, with TRBD2 as a possible D gene (5 bases). The CDR3 consists of 15 residues. The germline V gene has CDR1 SGHRS and CDR2 YFSETQ. V was trimmed by 6 bases and J by 2 bases, leaving 15 bases between them. The CDR3 sequence is CASNRRTAAYNEQFF. In DNA form, the CDR3 reads TGCGCCAGCAACCGCAGGACTGCGGCCTACAATGAGCAGTTCTTC.

This clonotype was recorded many times. The V gene is TRBV5-1, the J gene TRBJ2-1, with TRBD2 matching 10 bases. Losses at the gene ends were 4 bases for V and 4 bases for J; bases not matched to a gene: 8. Looked up from germline, CDR1 is SGHRS and CDR2 is YFSETQ. The CDR3 has 16 residues. In nucleotides, the CDR3 is TGCGCCAGCAGCCCCATCGGGACTAGCGTTTACAATGAGCAGTTCTTC. Its protein is CASSPIGTSVYNEQFF.

This chain joins TRBV5-5 and TRBJ1-1; D may be TRBD1 (5 bases). Looked up from germline, CDR1 is SGHKS and CDR2 is YYEKEE (reference sequence). The CDR3 loop spans 15 amino acids. The V end lost 6 bases, the J end lost 4 bases, and 19 bases lay between the germline ends. DNA of the CDR3: TGTGCCAGCAACCTGGTGGGGGGAAGAGGCACTGAAGCTTTCTTT. It codes for CASNLVGGRGTEAFF.

This clonotype was seen a few times. The rearrangement joins TRBV20-1 to TRBJ2-7; D possibly matches TRBD1 or TRBD2 (5 bases each). CDR1 DFQATT and CDR2 SNEGSKA come from the germline V gene (reference sequence). The CDR3 length is 14 residues. V gave up 4 bases and J gave up 2 bases, with 15 bases separating them. CDR3 coding DNA: TGCAGTGCTATGGGGCCGGGGTCGGCCTACGAGCAGTACTTC. Translated: CSAMGPGSAYEQYF.

The chain combines TRBV20-1 with TRBJ2-7; 11 positions match TRBD2. This CDR3 has 14 residues. The J segment lost 0 bases and the V segment lost 6 bases, leaving 4 bases of the junction unmatched. Germline CDR1 DFQATT, CDR2 SNEGSKA (reference sequence). The CDR3 is CSATGLAASYEQYF. CDR3 bases: TGCAGTGCAACGGGACTAGCGGCCTCCTACGAGCAGTACTTC.

In this sample, this clonotype turned up a few times. This chain joins TRBV28 and TRBJ2-5; either TRBD1 or TRBD2 may supply D (7 bases each). CDR1 is MDHEN and CDR2 is SYDVKM in the germline V gene. Deletions cut 2 bases from V and 4 bases from J, with 14 bases between. The CDR3 runs to 15 residues. The CDR3 nucleotides read TGTGCCAGCAGTTTAATCCAGGGGGAGGGAGAGACCCAGTACTTC. It translates to CASSLIQGEGETQYF.

J is TRBJ2-5 and V is TRBV27, with 9 bases matching TRBD1. The germline V gene has CDR1 MNHEY and CDR2 SMNVEV (reference sequence). The CDR3 contains 16 residues. J lost 4 bases, V lost 4 bases, and 10 bases had no gene match. The CDR3 region has the DNA TGTGCCAGCAGTTCTACGACAGGGGGGTTCGCAGAGACCCAGTACTTC. Translation gives CASSSTTGGFAETQYF.